This entry features one T cell receptor beta chain sequence. Its antigen target is currently unknown. No much larger clone exists at a distance of one base, and base qualities are not known. Receptor amplification or capture employed the immunoSEQ multiplex PCR assay. DNA from the CD4+ T cells that had been cultured and isolated underwent TCR beta CDR3 sequencing. Under the source paper's analysis protocol: Non-productive TCR sequences were removed and reads were trimmed to the CDR3 region, keeping CDR3s of at least 7 amino acids. Antigen-specific clonotypes were identified using the MANAFEST web app by comparison of expansion in peptide wells against reference cultures. To count as positive, a clone had to show expansion at FDR<0.05 compared with the reference and with all other wells, an odds ratio above 5, and a frequency above 0.1% in two replicate wells. A clonotype was defined as cross-reactive if the clonotype was significantly expanded both in SARS-CoV-2 spike wells and in at least one common cold coronavirus spike condition. Levenshtein distance calculated with the stringdist R package was used to assess CDR3 similarity, and unrooted trees were constructed with ape in R 3.6.1. Imported from immuneACCESS, the table was reduced by TCRdb to in-frame sequences with V and J called. These copies leave out some clones; in studies compared against another copy, an unresolved V gene accounts for under half, and the cause of the remainder is not known. Clonal size and the V and J genes are those of that table, whereas D and trimming came from the DNA. The sample table records over 60,000 clones; 70% to 80% of these occur just once. The leading ten clones occupy around 2.8% of the sample.

This entry is derived from a study of vaccination effects on CD4 cells after COVID-19 (dated 2022 in TCRdb). Study-wide context: Participants received two doses of either the BNT162b2 or the mRNA-1273 mRNA SARS-CoV-2 vaccine. SARS-CoV-2 spike-specific CD4+ TCR repertoires were compared before and after mRNA vaccination in COVID-19 convalescent patients and in infection-naive vaccine recipients. Altogether, about 10 COVID-19 convalescent patients and several SARS-CoV-2-naive healthy vaccine recipients made up the full study. The Oncomine TCR Beta short-read assay on an Illumina iSeq 100 was used to sequence cultures from other donors in the study. What the work shows at the level of the full study, not this receptor alone: In healthy vaccine recipients, vaccine-induced clones were almost all SARS-CoV-2 mono-reactive, with only 1 of 255 cross-reactive with common cold coronaviruses. The study was limited by a small number of convalescent patients, and early post-infection timepoints were lacking. Both infection-induced and vaccine-induced clones contracted markedly at late post-vaccination timepoints, which is consistent with waning T cell responses.

The ViraFEST assay stimulated PBMC with viral peptide pools and then used TCR sequencing to identify antigen-specific CD4+ T cell clonotypes by expansion. After less than 13 days of culture, CD4+ T cells were isolated with the EasySep CD4+ T cell isolation kit. Healthy vaccine recipients had no prior SARS-CoV-2 infection, confirmed by negative nucleocapsid antibodies before and after vaccination. Each well held more than 1.5 million PBMC cultured in IMDM containing about 5.5% human AB serum, roughly 9.9 IU/ml IL-2 and gentamicin, along with about 10 ug/ml peptides. Half of the culture medium was replaced with fresh IL-2-containing medium on days 3 and 7. Unless otherwise noted, each peptide stimulation condition was cultured in triplicate wells. Using Ficoll-Paque Plus gradient centrifugation, PBMC were separated from whole blood and then either used fresh or cryopreserved at -140C. The overlapping peptide pools covered the spike proteins of SARS-CoV-2 and of the common cold coronaviruses HCoV-NL63, HCoV-OC43 and HCoV-229E. The QIAamp micro DNA kit was used to extract genomic DNA from the cultured CD4+ T cells.

CDR1 GTSNPN and CDR2 SVGIG are derived from the germline V gene (reference sequence). V is pruned by 1 base and J by 9 bases, leaving 10 bases of the junction without a gene match. Measured from the cysteine to the phenylalanine, the CDR3 is 15 residues long. Only the CDR3 DNA is retained, 45 bases long and in frame from the first base. The sample consisted of CD4+ T cells from PBMCs cultured with HCoV-NL63 spike peptides, taken before COVID-19 vaccination. The cell subset or site label for this specimen denotes: HCoV-NL63 spike overlapping peptide pool stimulation. The V gene is TRBV30 and the J gene is TRBJ2-5, with TRBD2 matching 11 junction bases. The clonotype comes from a human donor who received a COVID-19 vaccine. The nucleotides are TGTGCCTGGAGTGGTGCTAGCGGGGGGTTGTGGGCCCAGTACTTC. This sequence encodes CAWSGASGGLWAQYF. Extended through the reference TRBV30 and TRBJ2-5 proteins, this CDR3 yields the full variable domain: SQTIHQWPATLVQPVGSPLSLECTVEGTSNPNLYWYRQAAGRGLQLLFYSVGIGQISSEVPQNLSASRPQDRQFILSSKKLLLSDSGFYLCAWSGASGGLWAQYFGPGTRLLVL.